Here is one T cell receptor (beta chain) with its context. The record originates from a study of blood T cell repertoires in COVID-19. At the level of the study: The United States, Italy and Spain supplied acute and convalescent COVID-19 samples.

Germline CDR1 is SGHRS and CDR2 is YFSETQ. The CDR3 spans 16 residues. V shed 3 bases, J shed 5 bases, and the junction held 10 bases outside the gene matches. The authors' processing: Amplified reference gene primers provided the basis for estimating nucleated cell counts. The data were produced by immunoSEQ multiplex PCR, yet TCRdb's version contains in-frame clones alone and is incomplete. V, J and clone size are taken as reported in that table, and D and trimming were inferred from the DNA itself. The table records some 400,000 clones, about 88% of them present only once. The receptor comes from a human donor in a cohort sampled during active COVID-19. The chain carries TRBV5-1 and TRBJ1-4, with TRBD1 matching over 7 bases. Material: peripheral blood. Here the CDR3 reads CASSYRGPVNNEKLFF. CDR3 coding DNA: TGCGCCAGCAGCTACAGGGGCCCGGTCAACAATGAAAAACTGTTTTTT.